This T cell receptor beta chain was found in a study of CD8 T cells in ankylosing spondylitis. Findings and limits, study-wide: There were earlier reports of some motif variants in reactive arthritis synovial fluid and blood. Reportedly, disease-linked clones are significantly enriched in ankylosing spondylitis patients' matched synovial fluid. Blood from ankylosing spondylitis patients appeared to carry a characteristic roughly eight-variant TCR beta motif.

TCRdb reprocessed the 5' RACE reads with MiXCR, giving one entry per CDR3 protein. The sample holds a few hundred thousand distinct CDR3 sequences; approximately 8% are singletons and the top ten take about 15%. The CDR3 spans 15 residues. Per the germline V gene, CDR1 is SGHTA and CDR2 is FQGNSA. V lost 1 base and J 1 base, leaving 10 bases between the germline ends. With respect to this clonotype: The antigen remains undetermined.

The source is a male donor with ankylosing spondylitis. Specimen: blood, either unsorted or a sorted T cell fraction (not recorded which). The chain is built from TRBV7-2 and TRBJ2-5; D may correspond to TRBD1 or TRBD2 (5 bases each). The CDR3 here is CASSLVPGSQETQYF. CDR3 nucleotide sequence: TGTGCCAGCAGCTTAGTACCAGGGAGCCAAGAGACCCAGTACTTC. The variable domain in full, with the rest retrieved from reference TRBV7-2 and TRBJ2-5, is GAGVSQSPSNKVTEKGKDVELRCDPISGHTALYWYRQSLGQGLEFLIYFQGNSAPDKSGLPSDRFSAERTGGSVSTLTIQRTQQEDSAVYLCASSLVPGSQETQYFGPGTRLLVL.